This TCR beta chain was recovered during a study of T-cell memory formation after mild COVID-19. Study-wide context: TCR clusters largely stayed donor specific.

From the 5' RACE reads, TCRdb called clonotypes with MiXCR, one entry per CDR3 protein. The sample includes fewer than 200,000 distinct CDR3 sequences, 10% to 15% of them seen just once. About this clonotype itself: Its specificity is not known.

V gave up 7 bases and J gave up 1 base, with 4 bases separating them. The CDR3 contains 12 residues. Per germline, CDR1 MNHNY and CDR2 SVGAGI (reference sequence). Findings of the study overall: Clones which contracted sat mainly in CM and EM if CD4+, and in EMRA if CD8+.

J is TRBJ2-2 and V is TRBV6-6; D gene uncertain. Sequencing was carried out using PBMCs or a T cell subset sorted from them (not recorded which). This clonotype was sampled from a man aged 18 to 29 who had mild COVID-19 (a few samples of this study predate the infection). Cell type and time point are not known. The CDR3 DNA reads as TGTGCCAGCATTAGGAACACCGGGGAGCTGTTTTTT. Encoded protein: CASIRNTGELFF.